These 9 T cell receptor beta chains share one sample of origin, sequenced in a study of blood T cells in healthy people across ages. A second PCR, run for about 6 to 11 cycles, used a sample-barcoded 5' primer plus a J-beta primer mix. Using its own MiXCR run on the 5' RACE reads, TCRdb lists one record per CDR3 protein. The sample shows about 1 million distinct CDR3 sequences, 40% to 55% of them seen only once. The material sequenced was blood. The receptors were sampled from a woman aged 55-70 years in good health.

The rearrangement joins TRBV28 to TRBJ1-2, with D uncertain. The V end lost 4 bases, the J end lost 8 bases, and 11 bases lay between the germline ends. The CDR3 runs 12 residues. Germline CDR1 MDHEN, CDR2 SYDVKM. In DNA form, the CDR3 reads TGTGCCAGCAGTTCGGGCAAGGGAGGCTACACCTTC. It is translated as CASSSGKGGYTF.

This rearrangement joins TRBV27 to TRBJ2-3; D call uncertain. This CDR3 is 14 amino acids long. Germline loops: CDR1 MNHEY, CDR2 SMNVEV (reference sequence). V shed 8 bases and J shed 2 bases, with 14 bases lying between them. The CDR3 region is CASGYRSATDTQYF. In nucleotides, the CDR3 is TGTGCCAGCGGCTACCGATCCGCCACAGATACGCAGTATTTT.

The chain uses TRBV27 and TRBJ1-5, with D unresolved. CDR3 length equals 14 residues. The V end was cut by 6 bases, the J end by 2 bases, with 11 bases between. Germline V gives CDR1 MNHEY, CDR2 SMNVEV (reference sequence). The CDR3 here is CASRVGKGNQPQHF. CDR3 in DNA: TGTGCCAGCAGGGTGGGAAAGGGCAATCAGCCCCAGCATTTT.

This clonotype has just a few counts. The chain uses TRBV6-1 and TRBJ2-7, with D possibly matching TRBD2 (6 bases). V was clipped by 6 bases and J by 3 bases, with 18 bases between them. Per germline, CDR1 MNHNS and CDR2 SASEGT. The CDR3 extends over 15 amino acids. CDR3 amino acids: CASSLGSRGHYEQYF. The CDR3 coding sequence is TGTGCCAGCAGCCTCGGGAGCCGGGGCCACTACGAGCAGTACTTC.

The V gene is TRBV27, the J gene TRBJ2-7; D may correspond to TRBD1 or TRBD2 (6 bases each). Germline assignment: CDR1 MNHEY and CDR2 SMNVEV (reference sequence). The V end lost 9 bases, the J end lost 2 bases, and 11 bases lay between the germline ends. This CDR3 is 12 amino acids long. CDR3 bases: TGTGCCAGACAGGGACTTACCTACGAGCAGTACTTC. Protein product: CARQGLTYEQYF.

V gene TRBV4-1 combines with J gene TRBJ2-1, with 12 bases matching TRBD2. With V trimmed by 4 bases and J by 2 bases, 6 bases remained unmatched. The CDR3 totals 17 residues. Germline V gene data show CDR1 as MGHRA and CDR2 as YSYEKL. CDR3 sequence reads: CASSLTSGSPTYNEQFF. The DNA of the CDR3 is TGCGCCAGCAGCCTGACTAGCGGGAGCCCTACCTACAATGAGCAGTTCTTC.

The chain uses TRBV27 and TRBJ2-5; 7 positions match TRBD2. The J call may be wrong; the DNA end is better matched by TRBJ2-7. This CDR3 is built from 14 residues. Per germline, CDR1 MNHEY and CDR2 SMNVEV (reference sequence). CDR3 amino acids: CASTCRGGGCEQYF. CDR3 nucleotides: TGTGCCAGCACCTGCCGCGGCGGGGGTTGCGAGCAGTACTTC.

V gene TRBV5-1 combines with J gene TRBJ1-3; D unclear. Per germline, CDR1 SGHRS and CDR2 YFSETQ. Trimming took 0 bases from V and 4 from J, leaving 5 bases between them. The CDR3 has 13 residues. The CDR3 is CASSLGAGNTIYF. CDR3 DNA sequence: TGCGCCAGCAGCTTGGGAGCCGGAAACACCATATATTTT.

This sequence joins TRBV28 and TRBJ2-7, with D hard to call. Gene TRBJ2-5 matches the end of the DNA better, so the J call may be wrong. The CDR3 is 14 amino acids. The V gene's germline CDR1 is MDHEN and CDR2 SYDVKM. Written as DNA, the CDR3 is TGTGCCAGCAGTTTGGAGAGCCTTTCGGAGACCCAGTACTTC. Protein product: CASSLESLSETQYF.